This TCR beta chain was obtained from a study of cytomegalovirus exposure and HLA in healthy donors. The study's findings and limits: The Asian-associated ancestry cluster reportedly had fewer N-insertions than the approximately 610-donor mean in a later analysis.

This clone came up a few times. Antigen specificity is unknown. Researchers ran the PCR with 60 Vbeta and 13 Jbeta primers. Using immunoSEQ multiplex PCR, the repertoire was profiled, and TCRdb retains in-frame clones only, with some absent. The sample includes 200,000 to 250,000 clones, more than 65% of them seen just once. This CDR3 comprises 13 residues. The J segment lost 2 bases and the V segment lost 5 bases, leaving 2 bases of the junction unmatched. CDR1 is SGHNT and CDR2 is YENEEA in the germline V gene. The TCR originated in a young woman in good health and CMV-seronegative. J is TRBJ1-2 and V is TRBV11-3, with 7 bases matching TRBD1. The material sequenced was PBMCs. The CDR3 nucleotides are TGTGCCAGCAGCCGGGGACAGAACTATGGCTACACCTTC. This sequence encodes CASSRGQNYGYTF.